The 20 T cell receptor beta chains below come from one sample, sequenced in a study of blood T cell repertoires in COVID-19. This table comes from immunoSEQ multiplex PCR, and its TCRdb copy is limited to in-frame clones, with some not included. The data show roughly 73,000 clones, roughly 91% seen once. The source material was peripheral blood. The receptors shown here come from a human donor in a cohort sampled during active COVID-19.

This rearrangement joins TRBV30 to TRBJ2-1; 11 positions agree with TRBD2. CDR3 length: 17 residues. Germline values: CDR1 GTSNPN, CDR2 SVGIG (reference sequence). Trimming at V came to 1 base and at J to 7 bases, leaving 12 bases not matched to a gene. CDR3 nucleotide sequence: TGTGCCTGGAGTGGGGCTCTTAGCGGGAGGGCCCGAAATGAGCAGTTCTTC. As protein: CAWSGALSGRARNEQFF.

This clone was found once. J is TRBJ2-5 and V is TRBV12-3 or TRBV12-4; D call uncertain. The CDR3 has 13 residues. Trimming removed 6 bases from V and 1 base from J, with 9 bases in between. The DNA for the CDR3 is TGTGCCAGCAGCCCCGACACCCAAGAGACCCAGTACTTC. This codes for CASSPDTQETQYF.

This chain uses TRBV9 with TRBJ1-4; 9 nucleotides match TRBD1. CDR3 length equals 15 residues. Germline V lookup: CDR1 SGDLS, CDR2 YYNGEE. V was clipped by 4 bases and J by 7 bases; unmatched bases: 8. This CDR3 reads CASSIGQGWSEKLFF. The CDR3 nucleotides read TGTGCCAGCAGCATCGGACAGGGGTGGAGTGAAAAACTGTTTTTT.

The rearrangement links TRBV5-1 to TRBJ2-5, with TRBD1 identical over 7 bases. The CDR3 is made up of 13 amino acids. V shed 4 bases, J shed 9 bases, and the junction held 9 bases outside the gene matches. Germline V lookup: CDR1 SGHRS, CDR2 YFSETQ. The CDR3 reads CASSQDRSGSQYF. The DNA of the CDR3 is TGCGCCAGCAGCCAGGACAGGTCAGGGTCCCAGTACTTC.

V usage is TRBV24-1 and J usage is TRBJ2-7; D not certain. This CDR3 comprises 13 residues. V was cut by 2 bases and J by 6 bases, with 10 bases left in between. Germline assignment: CDR1 KGHDR and CDR2 SFDVKD. The CDR3 DNA sequence: TGTGCCACCAGTGATTCCGTGAGGCCCGAGCAGTACTTC. Protein: CATSDSVRPEQYF.

The V gene is TRBV10-2, the J gene TRBJ1-1; a possible D gene is TRBD1 (5 bases). Germline V gene data show CDR1 as WSHSY and CDR2 as SAAADI. The CDR3 runs 15 residues. Trimming left V 7 bases short and J 1 base short, with 16 bases between. The CDR3 nucleotides are TGCGCCAGCATTGACATACAGGCGTCGAACACTGAAGCTTTCTTT. Its protein product is CASIDIQASNTEAFF.

The chain employs TRBV28 and TRBJ2-7, with D tentatively TRBD1 (6 bases). The length of the CDR3 is 12 residues. Germline CDR1 MDHEN, CDR2 SYDVKM. The V and J ends lost 10 bases and 5 bases respectively, with 15 bases between them. The CDR3 DNA sequence: TGTGCCATCGCACAGGGAGAAGACGAGCAGTACTTC. Its protein is CAIAQGEDEQYF.

The chain recombines TRBV5-6 with TRBJ1-5; possibly TRBD1 for D (5 bases). Germline V gene data show CDR1 as SGHDT and CDR2 as YYEEEE. The V end was cut by 4 bases, the J end by 5 bases, with 19 bases between. The length of the CDR3 is 16 residues. The CDR3 reads CASSAWYRQSYQPQHF. The CDR3 bases are TGTGCCAGCAGCGCTTGGTACAGACAGTCCTATCAGCCCCAGCATTTT.

Here the CDR3 reads CASSLEQGTGNEQFF. As DNA, the CDR3 is TGTGCCAGCAGCTTGGAACAGGGGACCGGCAATGAGCAGTTCTTC. The genes are TRBV5-6 and TRBJ2-1, with 7 bases identical to TRBD1. This CDR3 has 15 amino acids. J lost 6 bases, V lost 0 bases, and 6 bases had no gene match. Looked up from germline, CDR1 is SGHDT and CDR2 is YYEEEE. Complete variable domain (other parts from reference TRBV5-6 and TRBJ2-1): DAGVTQSPTHLIKTRGQQVTLRCSPKSGHDTVSWYQQALGQGPQFIFQYYEEEERQRGNFPDRFSGHQFPNYSSELNVNALLLGDSALYLCASSLEQGTGNEQFFGPGTRLTVL.

This chain joins TRBV4-2 and TRBJ2-7, with 11 bases that match TRBD2. Germline trimming cut 2 bases from V and 4 bases from J; bases unmatched to any gene: 13. The germline V gene encodes CDR1 LGHNA and CDR2 YNFKEQ. This CDR3 region has 18 residues. CDR3 protein: CASSQKLLAGGRGYEQYF. The CDR3 DNA reads TGTGCCAGCAGCCAAAAATTATTAGCGGGAGGGCGAGGGTACGAGCAGTACTTC.

This chain connects TRBV7-9 to TRBJ2-1, with TRBD2 matching 11 bases. The CDR3 sequence is 19 residues long. CDR1 and CDR2 (germline): SEHNR, FQNEAQ (reference sequence). V shed 6 bases and J 0 bases; nucleotides not matched to a gene: 13. In DNA, the CDR3 is TGTGCCAGCAGGGTCGGGACTAGCGGTCGGAAGGGCTCCTACAATGAGCAGTTCTTC. Encoded protein: CASRVGTSGRKGSYNEQFF.

The gene calls are TRBV14 and TRBJ2-1; 9 bases match TRBD1. Trimming took 3 bases from V and 10 from J; bases not matched to a gene: 7. CDR1 is SGHDN and CDR2 is FVKESK in the germline V gene. CDR3 length: 14 residues. DNA of the CDR3: TGTGCCAGCAGCCAGTACAGGGGGCGCGGGGAGCAGTTCTTC. Its translation: CASSQYRGRGEQFF. The full variable domain, with the rest looked up from reference TRBV14 and TRBJ2-1, is EAGVTQFPSHSVIEKGQTVTLRCDPISGHDNLYWYRRVMGKEIKFLLHFVKESKQDESGMPNNRFLAERTGGTYSTLKVQPAELEDSGVYFCASSQYRGRGEQFFGPGTRLTVL.

This clone was picked up a small number of times. The V gene is TRBV12-5, the J gene TRBJ1-1; D perhaps matches TRBD1 (5 bases). This CDR3 has 15 residues. The ends were cut back, 0 bases at V and 4 bases at J, with 12 bases in the middle. Germline V gene sequence: CDR1 LGHNT, CDR2 FRNRAP. CDR3 sequence (DNA): TGTGCTAGTGGTTTGGTAGGCGCGGGGCTCACTGAAGCTTTCTTT. This sequence encodes CASGLVGAGLTEAFF.

The chain joins TRBV6-5 to TRBJ2-3; 10 nucleotides align to TRBD1. Germline V gene lookup returns CDR1 MNHEY and CDR2 SVGAGI. V lost 10 bases, J lost 2 bases, and 6 bases stayed unmatched. The length of the CDR3 is 14 residues. The DNA of the CDR3 is TGTGCCACTACCGACAGGGGGCTCACAGATACGCAGTATTTT. This encodes CATTDRGLTDTQYF.

This chain joins TRBV6-5 and TRBJ1-6; D not certain. The germline gives CDR1 MNHEY, CDR2 SVGAGI. V lost 6 bases, J lost 0 bases, and 6 bases lay in between. There are 14 residues in the CDR3. CDR3 coding DNA: TGTGCCAGCAGGACGGGCTCCTATAATTCACCCCTCCACTTT. Protein: CASRTGSYNSPLHF.

The chain carries TRBV9 and TRBJ2-1; 11 nucleotides match TRBD2. Germline lookup yields CDR1 SGDLS and CDR2 YYNGEE. Trimming at V came to 0 bases and at J to 4 bases, leaving 3 bases not matched to a gene. This CDR3 contains 16 residues. As DNA, the CDR3 is TGTGCCAGCAGCGTAGCTGGGACTAGCGGTTACAATGAGCAGTTCTTC. Translation: CASSVAGTSGYNEQFF.

This chain links TRBV5-1 with TRBJ2-2, with a tentative D call TRBD2 (5 bases). The germline gives CDR1 SGHRS, CDR2 YFSETQ. This CDR3 has 15 residues. Deletions cut 0 bases from V and 6 bases from J, with 12 bases between. This CDR3 reads CASSLGGSNAGELFF. Written as DNA, the CDR3 is TGCGCCAGCAGCTTGGGTGGGAGCAATGCCGGGGAGCTGTTTTTT.

V is TRBV5-1 and J is TRBJ2-1; 9 bases agree with TRBD2. This CDR3 is 17 amino acids long. Unmatched junction bases numbered 6, after V lost 1 base and J lost 1 base. CDR1 and CDR2 (germline): SGHRS, YFSETQ. Here the CDR3 reads CASSLLSGRPSYNEQFF. The CDR3 DNA sequence: TGCGCCAGCAGCTTGCTCAGCGGGAGGCCATCCTACAATGAGCAGTTCTTC.

V gene TRBV28 combines with J gene TRBJ1-1; D ambiguous. The CDR3 runs 13 residues. Per germline, CDR1 MDHEN and CDR2 SYDVKM. Trimming took 5 bases from V and 4 from J, leaving 11 bases between them. This chain's CDR3 is CASSPPKLTEAFF. The CDR3 nucleotides read TGTGCCAGCAGTCCCCCGAAGCTCACTGAAGCTTTCTTT.

This chain connects TRBV9 to TRBJ2-7; D ambiguous. The V end was cut by 1 base, the J end by 3 bases, with 11 bases between. Germline V gene lookup returns CDR1 SGDLS and CDR2 YYNGEE. The CDR3 is 14 amino acids. CDR3 nucleotide sequence: TGTGCCAGCAGCGTACAAGACTCGTTCTACGAGCAGTACTTC. It encodes CASSVQDSFYEQYF.